The 26 T cell receptor beta chains presented below share a single source sample, sequenced in a study of high-grade serous ovarian cancer treatment subgroups (dated by TCRdb to about 2021). Tumor samples were collected prior to definitive surgery or chemotherapy. Library creation used the immunoSEQ multiplex PCR assay. TCRdb mirrors the immuneACCESS table, restricted to in-frame sequences. Some clones are absent from its copies; in checked studies, under half trace to an unresolved V gene, and the reason for the others is unknown. The sample table records 35,000 to 45,000 clones; approximately 81% of these occur just once. The top ten hold approximately 3.1% of the sample. The sequencing sample was made of tumor tissue. The receptors derive from a human donor with high-grade serous ovarian cancer.

The rearrangement links TRBV11-2 to TRBJ2-7; tentatively, D is TRBD1 (5 bases). Germline V gene lookup returns CDR1 SGHAT and CDR2 FQNNGV. V lost 1 base, J lost 7 bases, and 20 bases lay in between. The CDR3 has 16 amino acids. CDR3 sequence: CASSLGVTRGEEEQYF. The CDR3 region has the DNA TGTGCCAGCAGCTTAGGTGTAACAAGGGGTGAGGAAGAGCAGTACTTC.

V is TRBV6-1 and J is TRBJ1-1; 8 bases fit TRBD1. V trimming: 4 bases; J trimming: 3 bases; junction bases outside the gene matches: 4. The CDR3 extends over 14 amino acids. CDR1 and CDR2 from the germline V gene are MNHNS and SASEGT. For the CDR3, the DNA is TGTGCCAGCAGTGGCAGGGGGCGGGACACTGAAGCTTTCTTT. Translated: CASSGRGRDTEAFF.

V usage is TRBV5-1 and J usage is TRBJ1-3; no clear D. The germline V and J ends were trimmed by 4 bases and 8 bases, with 19 bases remaining between them. CDR3 length: 15 residues. CDR1 is SGHRS, CDR2 YFSETQ, per germline. CDR3 nucleotides: TGCGCCAGCAGCGAGACTGCTTCGGGGTGGGACACCATATATTTT. It encodes CASSETASGWDTIYF. Complete variable domain (other parts from reference TRBV5-1 and TRBJ1-3): KAGVTQTPRYLIKTRGQQVTLSCSPISGHRSVSWYQQTPGQGLQFLFEYFSETQRNKGNFPGRFSGRQFSNSRSEMNVSTLELGDSALYLCASSETASGWDTIYFGEGSWLTVV.

This sequence joins TRBV7-9 and TRBJ2-5; D is possibly TRBD1 (5 bases). CDR1 is SEHNR and CDR2 is FQNEAQ in the germline V gene (reference sequence). This CDR3 region has 17 residues. V was cut by 4 bases and J by 1 base, with 19 bases left in between. CDR3 region: CASSSPQGSAIQETQYF. Written as DNA, the CDR3 is TGTGCCAGCAGCTCCCCTCAGGGATCGGCTATCCAAGAGACCCAGTACTTC. The variable domain in full, completed from reference TRBV7-9 and TRBJ2-5, reads DTGVSQNPRHKITKRGQNVTFRCDPISEHNRLYWYRQTLGQGPEFLTYFQNEAQLEKSRLLSDRFSAERPKGSFSTLEIQRTEQGDSAMYLCASSSPQGSAIQETQYFGPGTRLLVL.

The chain employs TRBV5-1 and TRBJ2-5, with D possibly being TRBD2 (5 bases). The CDR3 sequence is 13 residues long. In germline, CDR1 is SGHRS, CDR2 YFSETQ. This CDR3 is CASRGYVEETQYF. CDR3 sequence (DNA): TGCGCTAGCCGAGGGTATGTTGAGGAGACCCAGTACTTC.

The chain recombines TRBV6-1 with TRBJ2-7, with unresolved D. CDR1 and CDR2 from the germline V gene are MNHNS and SASEGT. The V and J ends lost 11 bases and 0 bases respectively, with 11 bases between them. This CDR3 contains 12 residues. The CDR3 sequence: CAGGASSYEQYF. DNA of the CDR3: TGTGCCGGCGGAGCTAGCTCCTACGAGCAGTACTTC.

V and J are TRBV19 and TRBJ1-1; D ambiguous. In germline, CDR1 is LNHDA, CDR2 SQIVND (reference sequence). The V end was cut by 6 bases, the J end by 0 bases, with 11 bases between. This CDR3 contains 14 residues. The CDR3 DNA is TGTGCCAGTAGGGCGTACGGGCTGAACACTGAAGCTTTCTTT. It is translated as CASRAYGLNTEAFF.

The V gene is TRBV4-1, the J gene TRBJ2-5, with D perhaps TRBD2 (5 bases). The CDR3 has 17 amino acids. Germline CDR1 reads MGHRA; CDR2 reads YSYEKL. Trimming stripped 1 base from V and 5 bases from J, with 20 bases between. The CDR3 DNA is TGCGCCAGCAGCCAAGGTATGATAGCGCGCAGGAGGGAGACCCAGTACTTC. Translation gives CASSQGMIARRRETQYF.

This clone was picked up a small number of times. The chain combines TRBV27 with TRBJ1-2; a possible D gene is TRBD1 (6 bases). The CDR3 sequence is 13 residues long. The ends were cut back, 6 bases at V and 4 bases at J, with 12 bases in the middle. Germline V gene lookup returns CDR1 MNHEY and CDR2 SMNVEV (reference sequence). As DNA, the CDR3 is TGTGCCAGCAGGAGGGGGGGCGCCTATGGCTACACCTTC. Translation gives CASRRGGAYGYTF.

The chain combines TRBV18 with TRBJ2-3; a weak D match, TRBD1 (5 bases). V lost 6 bases to trimming and J lost 0 bases, with 10 bases between them. From germline, CDR1 is KGHSH and CDR2 LQKENI. There are 14 residues in the CDR3. DNA of the CDR3: TGTGCCAGCTCCGGACAATCTAGCACAGATACGCAGTATTTT. Protein: CASSGQSSTDTQYF.

The chain's CDR3 is CASSSGQPNQPQHF. CDR3 nucleotide sequence: TGTGCCAGCAGCTCGGGACAGCCCAATCAGCCCCAGCATTTT. The chain combines TRBV5-4 with TRBJ1-5, with 7 positions matching TRBD1. After removal of 3 bases from V and 3 bases from J, the junction contained 3 bases not matched to a gene. The CDR3 has 14 amino acids. Germline lookup yields CDR1 SGHNT and CDR2 YYREEE (reference sequence).

The rearrangement links TRBV10-3 to TRBJ2-5; D unclear. This CDR3 contains 12 residues. Trimming took off 2 bases at V and 4 bases at J, with 5 bases between the two ends. The germline CDR1 and CDR2 sequences are ENHRY and SYGVKD. The CDR3 is CAISEMTETQYF. The CDR3, as DNA: TGTGCCATCAGTGAGATGACAGAGACCCAGTACTTC.

The V call is TRBV18, the J call TRBJ2-2, with D maybe TRBD2 (6 bases). This CDR3 has 15 residues. The germline V gene encodes CDR1 KGHSH and CDR2 LQKENI. Deletions cut 3 bases from V and 5 bases from J, with 13 bases between. The CDR3 sequence is CASSPLGSETGELFF. CDR3 nucleotide sequence: TGTGCCAGCTCACCTCTCGGGAGTGAGACCGGGGAGCTGTTTTTT.

The sample holds a few counts of this clone. The chain joins TRBV6-6 to TRBJ2-3; 8 bases match TRBD2. The V gene's germline CDR1 is MNHNY and CDR2 SVGAGI (reference sequence). The CDR3 is 16 amino acids. V gave up 2 bases and J gave up 5 bases; unmatched junction bases: 9. CDR3: CASSYVRAGALDTQYF. CDR3 in DNA: TGTGCCAGCAGTTACGTCCGAGCGGGAGCATTAGATACGCAGTATTTT.

The chain links TRBV7-3 to TRBJ2-1, with D maybe TRBD2 (5 bases). CDR1 and CDR2 from the germline V gene are SGHTA and FQGTGA. CDR3 size: 14 residues. Trimming took off 5 bases at V and 6 bases at J, with 14 bases between the two ends. CDR3 sequence reads: CASSPRESFNEQFF. The CDR3 DNA reads as TGTGCCAGCAGCCCTCGGGAAAGCTTCAATGAGCAGTTCTTC. Full variable domain (outside the CDR3, taken from reference TRBV7-3 and TRBJ2-1): GAGVSQTPSNKVTEKGKYVELRCDPISGHTALYWYRQSLGQGPEFLIYFQGTGAADDSGLPNDRFFAVRPEGSVSTLKIQRTERGDSAVYLCASSPRESFNEQFFGPGTRLTVL.

The chain has TRBV27 and TRBJ1-5; possibly TRBD1 for D (5 bases). V lost 0 bases and J lost 9, with 15 bases in between. Germline CDR1 reads MNHEY; CDR2 reads SMNVEV (reference sequence). This CDR3 is built from 15 residues. The CDR3 DNA reads TGTGCCAGCAGTTTATCGGCGCGGGACTCCGGGCCCCAGCATTTT. Amino acid sequence: CASSLSARDSGPQHF.

In nucleotides, the CDR3 is TGTGCCAGCAGTTATTCGATGAACACTGAAGCTTTCTTT. As protein: CASSYSMNTEAFF. The chain joins TRBV6-5 to TRBJ1-1; D remains unclear. V lost 3 bases to trimming and J lost 0 bases, with 5 bases between them. The CDR3 runs to 13 residues. Germline assignment: CDR1 MNHEY and CDR2 SVGAGI.

The chain employs TRBV14 and TRBJ2-6, with D hard to call. The V gene lost 4 bases and the J gene lost 3 bases, with 22 bases spanning the gap. The CDR3 is 19 residues long. CDR1 SGHDN and CDR2 FVKESK come from the germline V gene. CDR3 coding DNA: TGTGCCAGCAGCCCCGGACGGATAGCTCTGGTTATTGGGGCCAACGTCCTGACTTTC. The encoded protein is CASSPGRIALVIGANVLTF. The entire variable domain, with the rest obtained from reference TRBV14 and TRBJ2-6, is as follows: EAGVTQFPSHSVIEKGQTVTLRCDPISGHDNLYWYRRVMGKEIKFLLHFVKESKQDESGMPNNRFLAERTGGTYSTLKVQPAELEDSGVYFCASSPGRIALVIGANVLTFGAGSRLTVL.

This chain joins TRBV5-4 and TRBJ2-7, with D maybe TRBD1 (6 bases). CDR1 SGHNT and CDR2 YYREEE come from the germline V gene (reference sequence). The CDR3 spans 14 residues. Trimming took 4 bases from V and 5 from J, leaving 16 bases between them. CDR3: CASSIGQYENEQYF. Here the CDR3 DNA reads TGTGCCAGCAGCATAGGACAGTATGAAAACGAGCAGTACTTC.

The V and J genes are TRBV6-4 and TRBJ2-5; D call uncertain. This CDR3 spans 13 amino acids. Trimming shortened V by 2 bases and J by 4 bases, and 8 bases separated the two germline ends. The germline V gene has CDR1 MRHNA and CDR2 SNTAGT. The CDR3 DNA is TGTGCCAGCAGTGACGTCGAAGGAGAGACCCAGTACTTC. Its protein is CASSDVEGETQYF.

The chain has TRBV6-6 and TRBJ2-4; 8 positions match TRBD2. V was clipped by 5 bases and J by 3 bases; unmatched bases: 3. CDR1 is MNHNY, CDR2 SVGAGI, per germline (reference sequence). This CDR3 contains 14 residues. The chain's CDR3 is CASSPREGKNIQYF. CDR3 coding DNA: TGTGCCAGCAGTCCCCGGGAGGGCAAAAACATTCAGTACTTC.

The V and J genes are TRBV27 and TRBJ2-7; the D call may be TRBD1 or TRBD2 (6 bases each). This CDR3 spans 13 amino acids. V lost 9 bases and J 2 bases, leaving 14 bases between the germline ends. Germline CDR1 MNHEY, CDR2 SMNVEV (reference sequence). The CDR3, as DNA: TGTGCCAGTAGGAGGGACACTGCCTACGAGCAGTACTTC. Residues: CASRRDTAYEQYF.

The J gene is TRBJ1-1, the V gene TRBV5-4, with TRBD1 matching 7 bases. V lost 3 bases and J lost 4; bases outside the gene matches: 9. The CDR3 has 15 amino acids. CDR1 and CDR2 (germline): SGHNT, YYREEE (reference sequence). DNA for the CDR3: TGTGCCAGCAGCTCAATGACAGGGATGACCACTGAAGCTTTCTTT. Protein: CASSSMTGMTTEAFF. The full variable domain, with the rest looked up from reference TRBV5-4 and TRBJ1-1, is ETGVTQSPTHLIKTRGQQVTLRCSSQSGHNTVSWYQQALGQGPQFIFQYYREEENGRGNFPPRFSGLQFPNYSSELNVNALELDDSALYLCASSSMTGMTTEAFFGQGTRLTVV.

The chain employs TRBV5-1 and TRBJ1-4; D might be TRBD1 (5 bases). Germline V gene sequence: CDR1 SGHRS, CDR2 YFSETQ. V was shortened by 7 bases and J by 0 bases, with 10 bases between the two germline ends. There are 14 residues in the CDR3. CDR3 region: CASGATATNEKLFF. In DNA, the CDR3 is TGCGCCAGCGGGGCAACGGCAACTAATGAAAAACTGTTTTTT.

The chain joins TRBV5-1 to TRBJ2-3; 7 nucleotides match TRBD2. The CDR3 consists of 16 residues. Trimming cost V 0 bases and J 6 bases; bases outside gene matches: 10. From germline, CDR1 is SGHRS and CDR2 YFSETQ. The CDR3, as DNA: TGCGCCAGCAGCTTGGGGGCCGCGGGAGAGGCGGATACGCAGTATTTT. This translates into CASSLGAAGEADTQYF.

This chain links TRBV27 with TRBJ1-5; D not certain. The V gene's germline CDR1 is MNHEY and CDR2 SMNVEV (reference sequence). Trimming took off 2 bases at V and 3 bases at J, with 5 bases between the two ends. The CDR3 totals 13 residues. The CDR3 coding sequence is TGTGCCAGCAGTTTAAGAGACAATCAGCCCCAGCATTTT. Translating it yields CASSLRDNQPQHF.